Each of the 19 T cell receptor beta chains below was sequenced from the same sample in a study of blood T cells in healthy people across ages. A second PCR of 7 to 11 cycles used a sample-barcoded 5' primer and a J-beta primer mix. TCRdb reprocessed the 5' RACE reads with MiXCR, giving one entry per CDR3 protein. The sample gives some 560,000 distinct CDR3 sequences, about 26% of which show up once; approximately 3.3% is in the top ten. These data were likewise used in another study, on T cells of mothers and their children.

The specimen was blood. All receptors derive from a boy aged 2 to 10 in good health.

V gene TRBV7-9 combines with J gene TRBJ1-2, with TRBD1 identical over 7 bases. Germline lookup yields CDR1 SEHNR and CDR2 FQNEAQ (reference sequence). The CDR3 covers 14 residues. V was pared by 3 bases and J by 4 bases, with 5 bases of the junction left unmatched. The CDR3 DNA reads TGTGCCAGCAGCTTTGCAGGGGGTAGCTATGGCTACACCTTC. This translates into CASSFAGGSYGYTF.

The gene calls are TRBV4-3 and TRBJ1-2; D may be TRBD1 (5 bases). The V gene's germline CDR1 is LGHNA and CDR2 YSLEER. With 0 bases removed from V and 8 bases from J, the gap between germline ends came to 13 bases. The CDR3 is 14 amino acids. The CDR3: CASSQDPGTRGYTF. In nucleotides, the CDR3 is TGCGCCAGCAGCCAAGATCCCGGGACGAGGGGCTACACCTTC.

Of note for this clonotype: A much larger clone is a single base away; this may be a read error. V is TRBV9 and J is TRBJ2-3; D is unclear. The ends were cut back, 1 base at V and 0 bases at J, with 6 bases in the middle. CDR1 and CDR2 (germline): SGDLS, YYNGEE. CDR3 length: 14 amino acids. The CDR3 sequence: CASSVLGSTDTQYF. As DNA, the CDR3 is TGTGCCAGCAGCGTACTGGGGAGCACAGATACGCAGTATTTT.

The genes are TRBV2 and TRBJ1-2; D remains ambiguous. V gave up 7 bases and J gave up 4 bases, with 16 bases separating them. The CDR3 contains 14 residues. Germline lookup yields CDR1 SNHLY and CDR2 FYNNEI. In DNA, the CDR3 is TGTGCCAGCACCGAAAGGGTTCTTGGCTATGGCTACACCTTC. As protein: CASTERVLGYGYTF.

This clonotype was detected only a few times. The V and J genes are TRBV6-1 and TRBJ2-5; 7 bases map to TRBD2. The end of the DNA is better explained by TRBJ2-1, so the J call may be wrong. From germline, CDR1 is MNHNS and CDR2 SASEGT. The length of the CDR3 is 15 residues. The CDR3 here is CASSEDSGGGNEQFF. The DNA for the CDR3 is TGTGCCAGCAGCGAGGACTCGGGAGGCGGGAATGAGCAGTTCTTC.

This sequence joins TRBV25-1 and TRBJ2-3; D possibly corresponds to TRBD2 (6 bases). The CDR3 sequence is 15 residues long. V lost 2 bases and J 0 bases, leaving 9 bases between the germline ends. Per germline, CDR1 MGHDK and CDR2 SYGVNS. Here the CDR3 DNA reads TGTGCCAGCAGTGAACCGGGAGCTAGCACAGATACGCAGTATTTT. Translating gives CASSEPGASTDTQYF.

The count of this clonotype is one. The chain uses TRBV30 and TRBJ2-5, with 7 bases fitting TRBD2. The J call is in doubt because the DNA end fits TRBJ2-1 better. The CDR3 covers 15 residues. Germline CDR1 reads GTSNPN; CDR2 reads SVGIG (reference sequence). The DNA of the CDR3 is TGTGCCTGGAGTATAGTGGGAGGGATAACCAATGAGCAGTTCTTC. It is translated as CAWSIVGGITNEQFF.

This clonotype has more than one count but fewer than ten. The chain couples TRBV12-3 or TRBV12-4 to TRBJ2-2; no clear D gene. The CDR3 extends over 13 amino acids. Trimming left V 4 bases short and J 4 bases short, with 7 bases between. The CDR3 DNA is TGTGCCAGCAGTTATTCGGTCACCGGGGAGCTGTTTTTT. Its translation: CASSYSVTGELFF.

This clonotype was observed a few times. The chain couples TRBV2 to TRBJ2-3; unclear D gene. Germline CDR1 SNHLY, CDR2 FYNNEI. There are 16 residues in the CDR3. Trimming left V 6 bases short and J 0 bases short, with 16 bases between. CDR3 DNA: TGTGCCAGCAGCCGCTTGCAGGAGATTAGCACAGATACGCAGTATTTT. It yields the protein CASSRLQEISTDTQYF.

The chain carries TRBV4-3 and TRBJ2-3; 7 nucleotides agree with TRBD1. Germline V CDR1 and CDR2: LGHNA, YSLEER. CDR3 length: 17 residues. V trimming: 1 base; J trimming: 3 bases; junction bases outside the gene matches: 10. The CDR3 nucleotides are TGCGCCAGCAGCCAAGGACCGGTGGGACAGCGGACAGATACGCAGTATTTT. This translates into CASSQGPVGQRTDTQYF.

This clonotype was recorded many times. V gene TRBV12-3 or TRBV12-4 combines with J gene TRBJ1-6; D unresolved. The V end lost 4 bases, the J end lost 7 bases, and 8 bases lay between the germline ends. The CDR3 spans 13 residues. The DNA of the CDR3 is TGTGCCAGCAGTTGGGTCGTCAATTCACCCCTCCACTTT. Its translation: CASSWVVNSPLHF.

J is TRBJ1-4 and V is TRBV7-6, with D tentatively TRBD1 (5 bases). Germline V gene data show CDR1 as SGHVS and CDR2 as FNYEAQ. V was clipped by 2 bases and J by 8 bases, with 12 bases between them. The CDR3 is 14 amino acids. The DNA of the CDR3 is TGTGCCAGCAGCTTAAAGGGGAGTGGGGAAAAACTGTTTTTT. Translating gives CASSLKGSGEKLFF.

V and J are TRBV12-3 or TRBV12-4 and TRBJ1-4; unclear D gene. V dropped 6 bases and J dropped 0 bases, with 11 bases sitting between them. This CDR3 comprises 15 residues. CDR3 sequence (DNA): TGTGCCAGCAGAGCCCTAAAGGCAACTAATGAAAAACTGTTTTTT. Protein product: CASRALKATNEKLFF.

This clonotype showed up just a few times. This chain joins TRBV5-1 and TRBJ1-2; D call uncertain. From germline, CDR1 is SGHRS and CDR2 YFSETQ. The CDR3 contains 13 residues. Trimming removed 0 bases at V and 4 bases at J, with 7 bases between. CDR3 region: CASSLDTGYGYTF. The DNA for the CDR3 is TGCGCCAGCAGCTTGGACACGGGCTATGGCTACACCTTC.

V and J are TRBV13 and TRBJ1-4; D is perhaps TRBD1 (5 bases). Deletions cut 3 bases from V and 0 bases from J, with 5 bases between. This CDR3 is built from 14 residues. CDR1 and CDR2 from the germline V gene are PRHDT and FYEKMQ (reference sequence). CDR3 amino acids: CASSFRATNEKLFF. Here the CDR3 DNA reads TGTGCCAGCAGCTTCAGGGCAACTAATGAAAAACTGTTTTTT.

The chain links TRBV20-1 to TRBJ2-4; D might be TRBD1 or TRBD2, each matching 5 bases. CDR3 length: 13 residues. V gave up 5 bases and J gave up 0 bases, with 8 bases separating them. Germline-derived CDR1 and CDR2 are DFQATT and SNEGSKA (reference sequence). CDR3 nucleotides: TGCAGTGCTGGGGACCTAGCCAAAAACATTCAGTACTTC. This gives the protein CSAGDLAKNIQYF.

This chain links TRBV5-5 with TRBJ2-7; tentatively, D is TRBD1 (5 bases). Germline loops: CDR1 SGHKS, CDR2 YYEKEE (reference sequence). The CDR3 has 13 amino acids. The V gene lost 2 bases and the J gene lost 5 bases, with 11 bases spanning the gap. The CDR3 coding sequence is TGTGCCAGCAGCTTTGCCACAGGCAACGAGCAGTACTTC. This codes for CASSFATGNEQYF.

This clonotype was counted between two and nine times. The CDR3 loop is CASSQAPGSTGELFF. The CDR3 DNA follows: TGCGCCAGCAGCCAAGCTCCAGGGAGCACCGGGGAGCTGTTTTTT. The rearrangement uses TRBV4-1 and TRBJ2-2, with D perhaps matching TRBD1 or TRBD2 (5 bases each). The CDR3 runs to 15 residues. Germline V lookup: CDR1 MGHRA, CDR2 YSYEKL. The germline V and J ends were trimmed by 1 base and 4 bases, with 10 bases remaining between them.

This clonotype was observed a handful of times. This chain joins TRBV6-6 and TRBJ1-1, with unresolved D. The CDR3 has 11 residues. Germline-derived CDR1 and CDR2 are MNHNY and SVGAGI (reference sequence). With 6 bases removed from V and 3 bases from J, the gap between germline ends came to 5 bases. The CDR3 DNA reads as TGTGCCAGCAGCTACCACACTGAAGCTTTCTTT. Translating gives CASSYHTEAFF.